Sequencing of this T cell receptor beta chain was carried out in a study of human T cells and chemical hapten exposure. In its sample, this clonotype was seen many times. V was clipped by 5 bases and J by 5 bases, with 19 bases between them. The germline V gene has CDR1 PRHDT and CDR2 FYEKMQ (reference sequence). There are 16 residues in the CDR3. As to time point: pre-sensitization, week 0. Noted treatment: therapeutic diphenylcyclopropenone sensitization with weekly scalp DPC. In the library, unique molecular identifiers were attached to individual cDNA molecules. TCRdb processed the RACE reads anew with MiXCR; each CDR3 protein has one entry. The sample comprises about 61,000 distinct CDR3 sequences, 5.5% to 7.5% of which are singletons, and over 1.5% rests with the top ten.

This TCR came from a woman in her thirties with alopecia areata. Some clones in this sample may be carry-over from other donors' samples. V gene TRBV13 combines with J gene TRBJ2-4; weak D call: TRBD2 (6 bases). The sample consisted of whole blood, taken in connection with sensitization to the hapten diphenylcyclopropenone (DPC). CDR3 sequence: CASSQWGLPPQNIQYF. The CDR3 DNA sequence: TGTGCCAGCAGCCAATGGGGACTTCCCCCCCAAAACATTCAGTACTTC. Based on the CDR3 plus reference TRBV13 and TRBJ2-4, the full variable domain is AAGVIQSPRHLIKEKRETATLKCYPIPRHDTVYWYQQGPGQDPQFLISFYEKMQSDKGSIPDRFSAQQFSDYHSELNMSSLELGDSALYFCASSQWGLPPQNIQYFGAGTRLSVL.